These T cell receptor beta chains were read from a single sample in a study of technical replicates of blood from a few donors. Repertoires were generated with immunoSEQ multiplex PCR, while TCRdb's copy carries only in-frame clones and drops some. The sample yields tens of thousands of clones, approximately 97% seen once. The sample was T cells isolated from PBMCs. The receptors were gathered from a human donor in good health. The CDR3 runs from the conserved cysteine through the conserved F or W. Fields, in order: V gene, D gene, clone size, J gene, CDR3 protein, CDR3 DNA. A D gene is named only where the DNA matches it firmly. Size is omitted from some rows. Given values are once, few, many or a class for expanded clones.

>TRBV11-3|TRBD1|once|TRBJ2-1
CASSLGRQQGAYNEQFF
TGTGCCAGCAGCTTAGGTCGTCAACAGGGGGCCTACAATGAGCAGTTCTTC
>TRBV5-1|-|-|TRBJ2-3
CASSSREARADTQYF
TGCGCCAGCAGCTCGCGTGAGGCCAGGGCAGATACGCAGTATTTT
>TRBV15|-|-|TRBJ2-2
CATGERGTGELFF
TGTGCCACCGGGGAGAGAGGCACCGGGGAGCTGTTTTTT
>TRBV14|-|-|TRBJ2-7
CASGDFTYEQYF
TGTGCCAGCGGGGACTTCACCTACGAGCAGTACTTC
>TRBV28|TRBD2|-|TRBJ2-1
CASSLPSGRAEFYNEQFF
TGTGCCAGCAGTTTGCCCAGCGGGAGGGCCGAATTCTACAATGAGCAGTTCTTC
>TRBV6-1|TRBD2|-|TRBJ2-1
CASSVTGLAGEYNEQFF
TGTGCCAGCAGTGTTACGGGACTAGCGGGAGAGTACAATGAGCAGTTCTTC
>TRBV5-1|-|-|TRBJ1-1
CASSVAGYTEAFF
TGCGCCAGCAGTGTGGCAGGGTACACTGAAGCTTTCTTT
>TRBV27|-|-|TRBJ1-2
CASSLAPRTNYGYTF
TGTGCCAGCAGTTTAGCGCCTAGGACTAACTATGGCTACACCTTC
>TRBV28|-|-|TRBJ2-5
CASSGRTETRETQYF
TGTGCCAGCAGTGGACGGACAGAAACACGCGAGACCCAGTACTTC
>TRBV6-5|-|-|TRBJ1-1
CATQQTMNTEAFF
TGTGCCACCCAACAGACCATGAACACTGAAGCTTTCTTT
>TRBV5-1|TRBD1|-|TRBJ1-2
CASSARGQGGYGYTF
TGCGCCAGCAGCGCACGCGGACAGGGTGGCTATGGCTACACCTTC
>TRBV2|-|-|TRBJ1-1
CASSVTRGIEAFF
TGTGCCAGCAGTGTAACGCGGGGAATCGAAGCTTTCTTT
>TRBV27|-|once|TRBJ2-7
CASSLLGILDEQYF
TGTGCCAGCAGTTTATTGGGGATACTAGACGAGCAGTACTTC
>TRBV27|-|-|TRBJ2-1
CASSLSEGSYNEQFF
TGTGCCAGCAGTTTATCGGAGGGCTCCTACAATGAGCAGTTCTTC
>TRBV6-1|TRBD1|medium-sized|TRBJ1-5
CASSEGAVTGVNQPQHF
TGTGCCAGCAGTGAAGGAGCGGTGACAGGGGTCAATCAGCCCCAGCATTTT
>TRBV7-9|TRBD2|-|TRBJ2-5
CASSLTAGLAKETQYF
TGTGCCAGCAGCCTCACCGCGGGACTAGCGAAAGAGACCCAGTACTTC
>TRBV2|TRBD1|-|TRBJ2-7
CASRQGTASYEQYF
TGTGCCAGCAGACAGGGGACGGCGAGCTACGAGCAGTACTTC
>TRBV9|-|-|TRBJ1-2
CASSVEQGRTYGYTF
TGTGCCAGCAGCGTAGAACAGGGCCGCACGTATGGCTACACCTTC
>TRBV2|-|-|TRBJ2-1
CASLEGASYNEQFF
TGTGCCAGCCTGGAGGGGGCCTCCTACAATGAGCAGTTCTTC
>TRBV27|-|-|TRBJ2-3
CASSLLSGSGTDTQYF
TGTGCCAGCAGTTTATTATCGGGATCGGGCACAGATACGCAGTATTTT
>TRBV9|TRBD2|once|TRBJ2-1
CASSPGPREDNEQFF
TGTGCCAGCAGCCCAGGGCCGCGGGAGGACAATGAGCAGTTCTTC
>TRBV28|TRBD2|-|TRBJ2-3
CASGKREGPDTQYF
TGTGCCAGCGGGAAGCGGGAGGGCCCAGATACGCAGTATTTT
>TRBV9|TRBD2|-|TRBJ2-5
CASSGLLAGYQETQYF
TGTGCCAGCAGCGGTTTACTAGCGGGGTACCAAGAGACCCAGTACTTC
>TRBV18|TRBD1|-|TRBJ1-4
CASSPTGTGSEKLFF
TGTGCCAGCTCACCAACCGGGACAGGGAGTGAAAAACTGTTTTTT
>TRBV28|-|-|TRBJ2-1
CASSFWGEDDYNEQFF
TGTGCCAGCAGTTTTTGGGGGGAGGACGACTACAATGAGCAGTTCTTC
>TRBV18|TRBD1|-|TRBJ2-5
CASSLTGYETQYF
TGTGCCAGCTCACTGACAGGGTACGAGACCCAGTACTTC
>TRBV4-2|-|-|TRBJ1-3
CASSQDPRWTTGNTIYF
TGTGCCAGCAGCCAAGATCCCCGCTGGACTACTGGAAACACCATATATTTT
>TRBV6-5|-|-|TRBJ2-3
CASSYLGSPSTDTQYF
TGTGCCAGCAGTTATCTGGGCAGCCCTAGCACAGATACGCAGTATTTT
>TRBV2|-|-|TRBJ2-3
CVSTLGAGSDTQYF
TGTGTCAGCACCCTAGGGGCAGGAAGCGATACGCAGTATTTT
>TRBV14|TRBD1|-|TRBJ1-2
CASSQSDRGLYGYTF
TGTGCCAGCAGCCAATCGGACAGGGGGCTCTATGGCTACACCTTC
>TRBV25-1|-|few|TRBJ1-4
CASRYSTNEKLFF
TGTGCCAGCAGGTATTCAACTAATGAAAAACTGTTTTTT
>TRBV9|-|-|TRBJ1-5
CASNEGVADQPQHF
TGTGCCAGCAACGAAGGGGTGGCCGATCAGCCCCAGCATTTT
>TRBV4-2|TRBD2|-|TRBJ2-1
CASSQRTSGHNEQFF
TGTGCCAGCAGCCAACGCACTAGCGGTCACAATGAGCAGTTCTTC
>TRBV9|-|-|TRBJ1-5
CASSVGPGEEQPQHF
TGTGCCAGCAGCGTAGGACCTGGGGAGGAACAGCCCCAGCATTTT
>TRBV5-1|TRBD1|-|TRBJ2-5
CASTLNDRAYETQYF
TGCGCCAGCACCCTAAACGACAGGGCTTACGAGACCCAGTACTTC
>TRBV25-1|-|once|TRBJ2-1
CASSDSYNEQFF
TGTGCCAGCAGTGATTCTTACAATGAGCAGTTCTTC
>TRBV5-1|-|-|TRBJ2-5
CASSLGTSGIQETQYF
TGCGCCAGCAGCTTGGGGACGAGCGGAATCCAAGAGACCCAGTACTTC
>TRBV30|TRBD1|-|TRBJ1-2
CAWATGSGYTF
TGTGCCTGGGCGACAGGGTCCGGCTACACCTTC
>TRBV7-2|-|-|TRBJ1-4
CASSQEQSTTNEKLFF
TGTGCCAGCAGCCAGGAACAGTCAACAACTAATGAAAAACTGTTTTTT
>TRBV7-2|TRBD1|-|TRBJ2-2
CASSLGQGFTGELFF
TGTGCCAGCAGCTTAGGACAGGGATTTACCGGGGAGCTGTTTTTT
>TRBV28|-|-|TRBJ2-2
CASSLYQVPGELFF
TGTGCCAGCAGTTTATACCAGGTACCCGGGGAGCTGTTTTTT
>TRBV4-1|-|-|TRBJ2-2
CASSQEQGGVNTGELFF
TGCGCCAGCAGCCAAGAACAAGGAGGTGTGAACACCGGGGAGCTGTTTTTT